This T cell receptor beta chain appears in the sequencing data of a study of blood T cell repertoires in COVID-19. At the level of the study: The analysed material was cDNA or gDNA that came from T cells, B-cell-depleted T cells, or PBMCs.

The age range of participants was about 18 to 95 years, with residence in approximately 25 US areas. Cohort placement rested on clinical history that participants reported themselves. Trimming cost V 4 bases and J 2 bases; bases outside gene matches: 5. This CDR3 contains 15 residues. Germline CDR1 reads SGHDN; CDR2 reads FVKESK. Methods used by the authors: Amplifying reference gene primers gave estimates of nucleated cell counts. Libraries were prepared by immunoSEQ multiplex PCR; TCRdb keeps only in-frame clonotypes and omits some of them. V and J calls and clone size are given by that table; D and trimming were obtained from the DNA. The repertoire holds approximately 210,000 clones, with about nine tenths as singletons.

The chain combines TRBV14 with TRBJ1-2, with 9 bases aligning to TRBD1. The clonotype comes from a man aged 25 to 40 in a cohort exposed to, infected with or recovered from COVID-19 (not recorded which). Source material: PBMCs or T cells enriched from blood (not recorded which). CDR3 in amino acids: CASSPQGQGNYGYTF. For the CDR3, the DNA is TGTGCCAGCAGCCCGCAGGGACAGGGAAACTATGGCTACACCTTC.